The clone carrying this TCR beta chain was found once. This record belongs to a study of blood T cell repertoires in COVID-19. Study as a whole: Samples of COVID-19 (acute and convalescent) were obtained from the United States, Italy and Spain.

Original processing methods: Estimation of nucleated cell counts was performed using reference gene primer amplification. Generated by immunoSEQ multiplex PCR, the TCRdb table keeps only in-frame clones and is missing some. V, J and clone size are taken as reported in that table, and D and trimming were inferred from the DNA itself. The data contain under 200,000 clones, around nine tenths of them singletons. V gave up 2 bases and J gave up 3 bases; unmatched junction bases: 4. The length of the CDR3 is 14 residues. Germline CDR1 MNHNY, CDR2 SVGAGI (reference sequence). The rearrangement uses TRBV6-6 and TRBJ2-7; 7 bases map to TRBD1. This TCR was sampled from a woman of 80 years or more with COVID-19, enrolled during active disease. The sequenced sample consisted of peripheral blood. The CDR3 DNA sequence: TGTGCCAGCAGTTACGGGGGACAGTTCTACGAGCAGTACTTC. Translated, it gives CASSYGGQFYEQYF.